This paragraph reports one T cell receptor beta chain. What it binds is not known. Germline CDR1 reads DFQATT; CDR2 reads SNEGSKA (reference sequence). Trimming cost V 4 bases and J 5 bases, with 15 bases left between them. The CDR3 has 14 residues. Unique molecular identifiers were built into the TCRbeta library. TCRdb redid the calling of the PCR reads with MiXCR, one entry per CDR3 protein. The sample records hundreds of thousands of distinct CDR3 sequences, under 20% being singletons. The record originates from a study of T-cell reconstitution after alpha-beta-depleted transplantation in children. Findings and caveats of the study: Newly produced T cells mostly provided counts and TCRbeta diversity after one year, as hyperexpanded clones declined. Reportedly, only several hundred clones from non-depleted graft cells drove alpha-beta T-cell counts at about two months. High day-60 TCRbeta diversity in some patients came from surviving recipient T cells and thymic progenitors.

The receptor's source is a male patient under 18 who had a stem cell transplant for acute lymphoblastic leukemia, so the T cells may come from the graft donor. The sample consisted of PBMCs, mostly from graft donor cells, taken 360 days after TCRalphabeta/CD19-depleted stem cell transplant. J is TRBJ2-1 and V is TRBV20-1; no clear D gene. The CDR3 nucleotides are TGCAGTGCTATCTCGCCGGTCAGAAACAATGAGCAGTTCTTC. This gives the protein CSAISPVRNNEQFF.